A selection of T cell receptor beta chains follows, all from one sample in a study of T-cell memory formation after mild COVID-19. TCRdb called the 5' RACE reads again in MiXCR, with one record for every CDR3 protein. The sample shows approximately 580,000 distinct CDR3 sequences, about a fifth of them seen only once. The sample consisted of PBMCs or a T cell subset sorted from them (not recorded which). The receptor set was obtained from an adult woman who had mild COVID-19 (a few samples of this study predate the infection). Cell type and time point are not known. CDR3s leave out the opening cysteine and the closing phenylalanine or tryptophan. A D gene is named only where the DNA matches it firmly. Rows give clone size only sometimes, using once, few, many, or a class for an expanded clone.

clone_size,v_call,j_call,d_call,cdr3_aa
few,TRBV4-1,TRBJ2-7,TRBD2,ASSHPGLLRGEQY
.,TRBV5-1,TRBJ1-2,.,ASSYARGGGYT
.,TRBV6-5,TRBJ2-3,TRBD2,ASSSQLAGFTDTQY
.,TRBV11-2,TRBJ2-7,.,ASRYKPGWAYEQY
.,TRBV27,TRBJ1-6,TRBD1,ASSLPGTGESPLH
once,TRBV11-2,TRBJ1-6,TRBD1,ASSLATGTGVLLH
.,TRBV4-1,TRBJ2-6,.,ASQVGSGANVLT
few,TRBV20-1,TRBJ2-5,TRBD2,SASGLAGVGETQY
few,TRBV7-9,TRBJ1-2,.,ASSLTDRGVFLDGYT
few,TRBV3-1,TRBJ2-7,TRBD2,ASSHLLGLPAYEQY
few,TRBV5-4,TRBJ2-5,TRBD2,ASSFRRLAGVETQY
few,TRBV4-1,TRBJ2-2,TRBD2,ASSQDRAGGTGELF
few,TRBV20-1,TRBJ2-4,.,SALEGPENIQY
few,TRBV6-2/TRBV6-3,TRBJ1-5,TRBD1,ASSYSTGGKSNQPQH
few,TRBV4-2,TRBJ2-3,TRBD1,ASSLSQGQATDTQY
few,TRBV4-1,TRBJ2-5,TRBD2,ASSQDLAGARETQY
few,TRBV9,TRBJ2-3,TRBD2,ASSAEASGGPTDTQY
.,TRBV20-1,TRBJ2-2,TRBD2,SARDAGGRATGELF
few,TRBV7-9,TRBJ1-2,.,ASSLETMGGYT
few,TRBV5-1,TRBJ2-7,.,ASSRTGKSYEQY
.,TRBV6-5,TRBJ2-7,.,ASTSGKNWREQY
few,TRBV12-3/TRBV12-4,TRBJ2-1,TRBD2,ASSPFPGLAGGHSYNEQF
few,TRBV10-3,TRBJ2-2,.,AIKSRDANTGELF
.,TRBV29-1,TRBJ2-3,TRBD1,SVEDLLGGDPSTQY
.,TRBV11-1,TRBJ2-5,.,ASSPRLSETQY
many,TRBV4-1,TRBJ2-3,.,ASSLGGHVGDTQY
many,TRBV12-3/TRBV12-4,TRBJ1-1,.,ASSLLRPGNTEAF
few,TRBV30,TRBJ2-3,.,AWSRGRFDTDTQY
few,TRBV28,TRBJ2-3,TRBD2,ASRNNRGGSTDTQY
few,TRBV10-3,TRBJ1-5,.,AISESRAGVDQPQH
few,TRBV11-2,TRBJ2-2,TRBD1,ASSQWDSGTGELF
few,TRBV7-9,TRBJ2-1,TRBD1,ASSPRDSDEQF
.,TRBV6-6,TRBJ2-7,TRBD1,ASSLQGNNYEQY